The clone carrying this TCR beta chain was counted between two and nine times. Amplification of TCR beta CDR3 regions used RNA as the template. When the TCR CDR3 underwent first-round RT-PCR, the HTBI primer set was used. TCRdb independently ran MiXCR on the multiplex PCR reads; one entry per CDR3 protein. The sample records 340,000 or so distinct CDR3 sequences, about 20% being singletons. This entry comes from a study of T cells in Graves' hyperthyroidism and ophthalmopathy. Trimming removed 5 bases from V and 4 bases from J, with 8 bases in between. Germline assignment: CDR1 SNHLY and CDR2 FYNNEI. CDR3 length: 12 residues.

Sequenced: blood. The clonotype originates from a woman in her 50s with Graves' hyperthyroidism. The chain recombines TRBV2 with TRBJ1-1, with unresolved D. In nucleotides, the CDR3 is TGTGCCAGCAGTATAGGGTCCACTGAAGCTTTCTTT. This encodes CASSIGSTEAFF.